The 10 T cell receptor beta chains presented below share a single source sample, sequenced in a study of cytomegalovirus exposure and HLA in healthy donors. Repertoires were generated with immunoSEQ multiplex PCR, while TCRdb's copy carries only in-frame clones and drops some. The table records tens of thousands of clones, around nine tenths of them present only once. Sequenced: PBMCs. These TCRs come from a young man in good health and CMV-seronegative.

V and J are TRBV19 and TRBJ2-2, with 12 bases aligning to TRBD2. The CDR3 totals 16 residues. Trimming at V came to 7 bases and at J to 5 bases, leaving 8 bases not matched to a gene. Germline values: CDR1 LNHDA, CDR2 SQIVND (reference sequence). The CDR3 region has the DNA TGTGCCAGTACCGACCTAGCGGGAGGGAGAACCGGGGAGCTGTTTTTT. Its protein product is CASTDLAGGRTGELFF.

J is TRBJ1-1 and V is TRBV20-1; TRBD1 agrees at 9 bases. The length of the CDR3 is 11 residues. From germline, CDR1 is DFQATT and CDR2 SNEGSKA (reference sequence). The V segment lost 5 bases and the J segment 12 bases; nucleotides outside the gene matches: 7. DNA of the CDR3: TGCAGTGCTTGGGACAGGGTGGTGTCTTTCTTT. It translates to CSAWDRVVSFF.

The J gene is TRBJ2-2, the V gene TRBV5-4; D gene uncertain. The ends were cut back, 4 bases at V and 0 bases at J, with 10 bases in the middle. The V gene's germline CDR1 is SGHNT and CDR2 YYREEE (reference sequence). This CDR3 region has 15 residues. CDR3 amino acids: CASSELLSNTGELFF. CDR3 nucleotide sequence: TGTGCCAGCAGCGAACTCCTCTCGAACACCGGGGAGCTGTTTTTT.

The chain joins TRBV5-6 to TRBJ2-5; TRBD2 might be the D (6 bases). The CDR3 length is 15 residues. Trimming removed 0 bases at V and 3 bases at J, with 12 bases between. The V gene's germline CDR1 is SGHDT and CDR2 YYEEEE. The chain's CDR3 is CASSLALEGKETQYF. In DNA, the CDR3 is TGTGCCAGCAGCTTGGCGTTGGAGGGAAAAGAGACCCAGTACTTC.

This chain uses TRBV28 with TRBJ2-3, with D tentatively TRBD2 (5 bases). The CDR3 contains 12 residues. Trimming took off 1 base at V and 6 bases at J, with 5 bases between the two ends. Germline-derived CDR1 and CDR2 are MDHEN and SYDVKM. This chain's CDR3 is CASSLLADTQYF. The CDR3 coding sequence is TGTGCCAGCAGTTTATTAGCGGATACGCAGTATTTT.

The V call is TRBV14, the J call TRBJ2-2, with TRBD1 identical over 10 bases. Germline CDR1 SGHDN, CDR2 FVKESK. J gave up 2 bases and V 4 bases, and 7 bases lay outside the gene matches. The CDR3 spans 17 residues. Here the CDR3 DNA reads TGTGCCAGCAGCCTAAGACAGGGGGCTTTCAACACCGGGGAGCTGTTTTTT. Amino acids: CASSLRQGAFNTGELFF.

Comments on this clone: This sample also contains other DNA sequences that code for the same CDR3. The genes are TRBV7-2 and TRBJ2-7; the match to TRBD2 covers 13 bases. The junction had 2 bases not matched to a gene; V was cut back by 1 base and J by 2 bases. The CDR3 has 16 residues. Germline V gene sequence: CDR1 SGHTA, CDR2 FQGNSA. The CDR3 region is CASSLGGTSGAYEQYF. The CDR3 DNA follows: TGTGCCAGCAGCTTAGGAGGGACTAGCGGGGCCTACGAGCAGTACTTC.

The chain employs TRBV7-9 and TRBJ1-3; D is uncertain. This CDR3 comprises 15 residues. Germline V CDR1 and CDR2: SEHNR, FQNEAQ (reference sequence). The germline V and J ends were trimmed by 3 bases and 0 bases, with 9 bases remaining between them. The CDR3 DNA is TGTGCCAGCAGCTTGATTCGGGGCTCTGGAAACACCATATATTTT. Translation: CASSLIRGSGNTIYF.

J is TRBJ1-5 and V is TRBV28; D is unclear. Trimming left V 3 bases short and J 0 bases short, with 6 bases between. The CDR3 loop spans 14 amino acids. Germline CDR1 reads MDHEN; CDR2 reads SYDVKM. CDR3 amino acids: CASSFHHSNQPQHF. DNA of the CDR3: TGTGCCAGCAGTTTTCATCATAGCAATCAGCCCCAGCATTTT.

The chain has TRBV9 and TRBJ1-4; TRBD1 is a possible D gene (5 bases). V was pared by 4 bases and J by 7 bases, with 20 bases between. CDR3 size: 16 residues. The germline V gene has CDR1 SGDLS and CDR2 YYNGEE. The chain's CDR3 is CASSPDQGPRSEKLFF. The CDR3, as DNA: TGTGCCAGCAGCCCAGACCAGGGCCCTAGAAGTGAAAAACTGTTTTTT.